The rows below give T cell receptor beta chains drawn from one sample of a study of blood T cell repertoires in COVID-19. Measured with immunoSEQ multiplex PCR; TCRdb has only the in-frame clones, and not every one. The table lists about 150,000 clones, 85% to 95% of them singletons. The sequenced sample was peripheral blood. The receptor set was obtained from a man in his fifties with acute or convalescent COVID-19. The CDR3 runs from the conserved cysteine through the conserved F or W. The D gene is left open where the match is weak. A clone size is listed for some rows: how often the clone was seen (once, few, many), or a class if it is expanded.

NA NA TRBJ2-3 TRBV5-4 15 CASSSRDISTDTQYF TGTGCCAGCAGCTCCCGGGACATAAGCACAGATACGCAGTATTTT
NA NA TRBJ1-4 TRBV6-1 17 CASSASFGAEAGEKLFF TGTGCCAGCAGTGCTTCATTTGGGGCTGAGGCCGGTGAAAAACTGTTTTTT
NA NA TRBJ1-1 TRBV5-1 15 CASSSKTTANTEAFF TGCGCCAGCAGTTCTAAGACAACCGCGAACACTGAAGCTTTCTTT
few TRBD1 TRBJ1-5 TRBV5-1 15 CASSDGQGAGQPQHF TGCGCCAGCAGCGACGGACAGGGGGCTGGTCAGCCCCAGCATTTT
NA TRBD1 TRBJ2-2 TRBV5-1 15 CATRPGQGLTGELFF TGCGCCACACGACCGGGACAGGGTCTCACCGGGGAGCTGTTTTTT
NA TRBD1 TRBJ1-2 TRBV7-9 15 CASSLRQGGSYGYTF TGTGCCAGCAGCTTACGACAGGGGGGGAGCTATGGCTACACCTTC
NA NA TRBJ1-2 TRBV6-6 13 CASRNGGSSLYTF TGTGCCAGCAGGAACGGGGGTTCTAGTCTCTACACCTTC
NA TRBD2 TRBJ2-3 TRBV6-1 19 CASSVIGLAGALYSDTQYF TGTGCCAGCAGTGTAATCGGACTAGCGGGGGCCTTATACTCAGATACGCAGTATTTT
NA TRBD1 TRBJ2-6 TRBV15 18 CATSSGQGAILGANVLTF TGTGCCACCAGCAGCGGACAGGGGGCGATCCTTGGGGCCAACGTCCTGACTTTC
NA NA TRBJ1-4 TRBV6-5 14 CASSRQPLGEKLFF TGTGCCAGCAGCAGACAGCCCCTTGGTGAAAAACTGTTTTTT
NA TRBD1 TRBJ1-3 TRBV14 15 CASSSTGGFGNTIYF TGTGCCAGCAGCTCGACAGGGGGCTTTGGAAACACCATATATTTT
NA TRBD1 TRBJ2-3 TRBV15 15 CATSRVGQGTDTQYF TGTGCCACCAGCAGAGTGGGACAGGGCACAGATACGCAGTATTTT
NA NA TRBJ1-2 TRBV7-9 14 CASSPDRNNYGYTF TGTGCCAGCAGCCCGGACAGAAATAACTATGGCTACACCTTC
NA NA TRBJ1-3 TRBV5-1 17 CASSLAGGAGTGNTIYF TGCGCCAGCAGCTTGGCAGGTGGGGCAGGGACTGGAAACACCATATATTTT
NA TRBD1 TRBJ1-2 TRBV27 15 CASSSWAEGARGYTF TGTGCCAGCAGCTCTTGGGCGGAGGGGGCACGCGGCTACACCTTC
once NA TRBJ1-5 TRBV12-3/TRBV12-4 13 CASSPTENQPQHF TGTGCCAGCAGTCCCACCGAGAATCAGCCCCAGCATTTT
NA NA TRBJ2-2 TRBV5-1 14 CASSLEGMGGELFF TGCGCCAGCAGCTTGGAGGGGATGGGCGGGGAGCTGTTTTTT
NA NA TRBJ1-2 TRBV23-1 14 CASSLRGGRYGYTF TGCGCCAGCAGCCTAAGGGGGGGGAGGTATGGCTACACCTTC
NA NA TRBJ1-2 TRBV18 13 CASSPLQGDGYTF TGTGCCAGCTCACCACTGCAGGGCGATGGCTACACCTTC
NA TRBD2 TRBJ2-5 TRBV5-1 15 CASSLGLAGQETQYF TGCGCCAGCAGCTTGGGACTAGCGGGGCAAGAGACCCAGTACTTC
NA NA TRBJ2-2 TRBV28 15 CASSSGQGDTGELFF TGTGCCAGCAGTTCCGGCCAGGGTGACACCGGGGAGCTGTTTTTT
few NA TRBJ2-2 TRBV12-3/TRBV12-4 13 CASSARTSGELFF TGTGCCAGCAGTGCCCGGACTTCCGGGGAGCTGTTTTTT
NA NA TRBJ1-2 TRBV6-2/TRBV6-3 15 CASSYSSIRGYGYTF TGTGCCAGCAGTTACTCCTCAATCCGGGGCTATGGCTACACCTTC
once NA TRBJ2-6 TRBV5-6 17 CASSLGPLTVGANVLTF TGTGCCAGCAGCTTGGGCCCCCTAACTGTGGGGGCCAACGTCCTGACTTTC
NA TRBD1 TRBJ1-4 TRBV28 15 CASTPGGRTYEKLFF TGTGCCAGCACCCCAGGGGGCAGGACCTATGAAAAACTGTTTTTT
once TRBD1 TRBJ1-2 TRBV2 14 CASRKTGGYYGYTF TGTGCCAGCAGGAAGACAGGGGGGTACTATGGCTACACCTTC
NA NA TRBJ1-6 TRBV21-1 18 CASSSRTKENKLNSPLHF TGTGCCAGCAGCTCCCGGACAAAAGAGAATAAGTTGAATTCACCCCTCCACTTT
NA NA TRBJ2-5 TRBV27 18 CASSFNPLRRGRQETQYF TGTGCCAGCAGTTTCAACCCTCTCCGGAGGGGACGGCAAGAGACCCAGTACTTC
NA TRBD2 TRBJ2-3 TRBV6-5 16 CASSYLASGSTDTQYF TGTGCCAGCAGTTATCTAGCTAGCGGTAGCACAGATACGCAGTATTTT
NA NA TRBJ1-5 TRBV27 19 CASSPTRARPGYSNQPQHF TGTGCCAGCAGCCCCACCCGGGCCAGGCCAGGGTATAGCAATCAGCCCCAGCATTTT
NA TRBD2 TRBJ2-1 TRBV11-2 14 CASSSSGSYNEQFF TGTGCCAGCAGCTCTAGCGGGTCCTACAATGAGCAGTTCTTC
NA NA TRBJ2-2 TRBV11-2 14 CASSFIWHTGELFF TGTGCCAGCAGCTTTATATGGCACACCGGGGAGCTGTTTTTT
NA NA TRBJ2-1 TRBV9 12 CASSPEGGEQFF TGTGCCAGCAGCCCTGAGGGAGGAGAGCAGTTCTTC
NA NA TRBJ1-1 TRBV5-1 14 CASSLGSVNTEAFF TGCGCCAGCAGCTTGGGCAGCGTGAACACTGAAGCTTTCTTT
once NA TRBJ1-2 TRBV7-9 15 CASSLVGGRNYGYTF TGTGCCAGCAGCCTGGTGGGGGGGCGCAACTATGGCTACACCTTC
NA TRBD1 TRBJ1-1 TRBV5-1 15 CASSLEGQGDTEAFF TGCGCCAGCAGCTTGGAGGGACAGGGGGACACTGAAGCTTTCTTT
NA NA TRBJ1-1 TRBV6-5 14 CASSSTRVQPEAFF TGTGCCAGCAGTTCTACGCGGGTACAACCTGAAGCTTTCTTT
once TRBD1 TRBJ2-2 TRBV18 15 CASSPQGQGTGELFF TGTGCCAGCTCACCACAGGGACAGGGAACCGGGGAGCTGTTTTTT
few NA TRBJ1-5 TRBV28 12 CASKVGGQPQHF TGTGCCAGCAAAGTGGGGGGTCAGCCCCAGCATTTT
NA TRBD1 TRBJ2-7 TRBV7-9 14 CASSFRQGWYEQYF TGTGCCAGCAGCTTTCGACAGGGGTGGTACGAGCAGTACTTC
NA NA TRBJ2-1 TRBV4-3 15 CASSQEYLSYNEQFF TGCGCCAGCAGCCAAGAATATCTTTCCTACAATGAGCAGTTCTTC
NA NA TRBJ2-2 TRBV7-2 14 CASSLGGQTAELFF TGTGCCAGCAGCTTAGGAGGACAAACTGCAGAGCTGTTTTTT
NA TRBD2 TRBJ2-7 TRBV27 15 CASSTPAGAYYEQYF TGTGCCAGCAGCACTCCAGCGGGAGCGTACTACGAGCAGTACTTC
NA TRBD2 TRBJ2-3 TRBV3-1/TRBV3-2 19 CASSQVSSGAIRGTDTQYF TGTGCCAGCAGCCAAGTCAGTAGCGGGGCCATCCGAGGCACAGATACGCAGTATTTT
NA TRBD2 TRBJ2-1 TRBV27 15 CASSLAGGPYNEQFF TGTGCCAGCAGCTTAGCGGGAGGGCCGTACAATGAGCAGTTCTTC
NA TRBD2 TRBJ2-7 TRBV5-1 13 CASRKREGYEQYF TGCGCCAGCAGGAAGCGGGAGGGATACGAGCAGTACTTC
NA NA TRBJ2-5 TRBV6-2/TRBV6-3 16 CASSYRSGLYQETQYF TGTGCCAGCAGTTACCGTAGCGGCTTGTACCAAGAGACCCAGTACTTC